Given below is one T cell receptor (beta chain) in context. The source of the sample is a study of blood T cell repertoires in COVID-19. The CDR3 extends over 14 amino acids. CDR1 and CDR2 (germline): MNHEY, SVGAGI. The V gene end was trimmed by 6 bases and the J gene end by 1 base; junction bases not matched to a gene: 5. Method: immunoSEQ multiplex PCR; TCRdb's copy keeps in-frame clones and lacks some. The sample has fewer than 95,000 clones, around 74% seen once. The sequencing input was peripheral blood. The sequence derives from a man aged 70 or older with COVID-19, enrolled during active disease. The gene calls are TRBV6-5 and TRBJ1-1, with TRBD1 matching over 7 bases. The CDR3 spells CASRADRKNTEAFF. The CDR3 nucleotides read TGTGCCAGCAGGGCGGACAGGAAGAACACTGAAGCTTTCTTT.